This entry features one T cell receptor (beta chain) sequence. These data belong to a study of shared T cell receptors in the human thymus. The germline CDR1 and CDR2 sequences are MGHRA and YSYEKL. This CDR3 comprises 18 residues. V shed 1 base and J 4 bases; nucleotides not matched to a gene: 9. Profiling relied on immunoSEQ multiplex PCR, and the TCRdb table lists in-frame clones only, not all of them. The table shows approximately 660,000 clones, with more than 75% occurring only once. These data were likewise used in another study, on human thymus T cells.

The material sequenced was thymocytes. This clonotype was obtained from a boy under two years old with a congenital heart defect. The V call is TRBV4-1, the J call TRBJ2-3, with TRBD2 matching over 12 bases. The CDR3 DNA reads as TGCGCCAGCAGCCAAGCCCCTCGGACTAGCGGGATCTCAGATACGCAGTATTTT. It is translated as CASSQAPRTSGISDTQYF.